This T cell receptor beta chain appears in the sequencing data of a study of T cell repertoires in cytomegalovirus infection. Study-wide background: Recently identified HLA-C-restricted CMV epitopes were used, and well-studied HLA-B-restricted CMV epitopes were used as well. Signatures in public TCR beta sequences pointed to both CMV infection and matching HLA type. Study-level points and caveats: Cumulative public TCR beta family frequency identified CMV carriers with the relevant HLA. Dominating the ex vivo response were HLA-C-restricted CMV-specific TCR beta clonotypes.

From germline, CDR1 is SGHVS and CDR2 FQNEAQ. The CDR3 extends over 14 amino acids. V dropped 5 bases and J dropped 5 bases, with 15 bases sitting between them. Notes on this clonotype: The antigen is unknown. This sequence may be a read error, since a much larger clone differs from it by one base. This CDR3 fails to terminate in the conserved phenylalanine or tryptophan, so it likely reflects a read error.

TCRdb called the reads again in MiXCR, with one record for every CDR3 protein. The sample lists some 700,000 distinct CDR3 sequences; around a third were seen once. J is TRBJ1-1 and V is TRBV7-8; possible D gene TRBD1, 6 bases. Here the sequenced sample was cultured PBMCs, taken from culture after CMV antigen stimulation. The source of this sequence is a human donor in good health (CMV status not recorded). Some clones in this sample may be carry-over from other donors' samples. In nucleotides, the CDR3 is TGTGCCAGCAGCGGGGGACACCGCGCGACTGAAGCTTTCCTT. The encoded protein is CASSGGHRATEAFL.